This T cell receptor beta chain derives from a study of a mutant IDH1 vaccine in newly diagnosed glioma. Study details: The therapy given earlier, which was standard therapy, consisted of radiotherapy, temozolomide, or both, and most of the patients received both.

Germline lookup yields CDR1 SGHVS and CDR2 FNYEAQ. This CDR3 comprises 13 residues. The ends were cut back, 5 bases at V and 2 bases at J, with 9 bases in the middle. Time point reported: baseline, week 1 (first vaccination visit). Treatment reported: pre-vaccination baseline after standard-of-care therapy. Clones were sequenced by immunoSEQ multiplex PCR, and TCRdb holds only the in-frame ones, with some missing. There are about 92,000 clones in the sample; around four fifths occur only once, and approximately 7% lies in the top ten. This receptor was taken from a woman in her 50s with glioma. The genes are TRBV7-6 and TRBJ1-1, with a possible D match to TRBD1 (5 bases). The sample was PBMCs, taken from a glioma patient treated with radiotherapy, temozolomide or both. CDR3 coding DNA: TGTGCCAGCAGCCAAAGGGGCAACACTGAAGCTTTCTTT. It encodes CASSQRGNTEAFF.